The rows below give T cell receptor beta chains drawn from one sample of a study of CD8 T cells in ankylosing spondylitis. TCRdb reanalysed the 5' RACE reads using MiXCR and keeps one entry per CDR3 protein. The repertoire holds 150,000 to 200,000 distinct CDR3 sequences, with approximately 18% as singletons. The sequenced sample consisted of blood, either unsorted or a sorted T cell fraction (not recorded which). These receptors were obtained from a male donor aged 5 to 29 with ankylosing spondylitis or in good health (not recorded which). Both conserved end residues are part of each CDR3. D genes are given only for firm matches. Size tells how often a clone was seen (once, few, many) or the class of an expanded clone, and some rows leave it out.

>-|-|TRBJ2-5|TRBV21-1
TGTGCCAGCAGCGGAAAGGGGGCTATCAAGAGGACCCAGTACTTC
CASSGKGAIKRTQYF
>many|TRBD2|TRBJ2-3|TRBV12-3/TRBV12-4
TGTGCCAGCAGCGGACTAGCGGGAGGGGTAGATACGCAGTATTTT
CASSGLAGGVDTQYF
>-|-|TRBJ2-5|TRBV7-6
TGTGCCAGCAGCGGAAGCCAAGAGACCCAGTACTTC
CASSGSQETQYF
>many|TRBD1|TRBJ2-3|TRBV9
TGTGCCAGCAGCCCGAGCCCCATACTGACAGGGGACACAGATACGCAGTATTTT
CASSPSPILTGDTDTQYF
>-|-|TRBJ2-7|TRBV29-1
TGCAGCGTTTTTTATCCGGGAGTCTCCTCCTACGAGCAGTACTTC
CSVFYPGVSSYEQYF
>many|-|TRBJ2-5|TRBV3-1
TGTGCCAGCAGCTTCGCGGACGCCGAGCACACTTTC
CASSFADAEHTF
>many|-|TRBJ2-5|TRBV11-2
TGTGCCAGCAGCTCCCCCACCGGGACCCCACGGTGGGACCAGTACTTC
CASSSPTGTPRWDQYF
>-|-|TRBJ2-7|TRBV29-1
TGCAGCGCCCGACGGGGTGCTGACAGCTCCTACGAGCAGTACTTC
CSARRGADSSYEQYF
>few|-|TRBJ2-1|TRBV7-9
TGTGCCAGCAGCTCCTACTCCGACACAGGTCTCAATGAGCAGTTCTTC
CASSSYSDTGLNEQFF
>-|-|TRBJ2-1|TRBV11-2
TGTGCCAGCAGCCCCGGGGCAAACTTTGAGCAGTTCTTC
CASSPGANFEQFF
>many|TRBD2|TRBJ2-1|TRBV7-8
TGTGCCAGCAGCTTAGTCCGGGGGGACCACAATGAGCAGTTCTTC
CASSLVRGDHNEQFF
>many|-|TRBJ2-5|TRBV1
TGCACCAGCAGCCGACAGGGTTACGAGACCCAGTACTTC
CTSSRQGYETQYF
>many|-|TRBJ1-2|TRBV12-3/TRBV12-4
TGTGCCAGCAGTTTAGAGGAGGGCTACACCTTC
CASSLEEGYTF
>many|-|TRBJ2-5|TRBV12-3/TRBV12-4
TGTGCCAGCAGTTTATTCGGGAAAGAGACCCAGTACTTC
CASSLFGKETQYF
>-|-|TRBJ1-1|TRBV29-1
TGCAGCGTTGAGGGACAACGTAACACTGAAGCTTTCTTT
CSVEGQRNTEAFF
>-|TRBD1|TRBJ2-5|TRBV4-3
TGCGCCAGCAGCCAGAGGACAGGACGCAACCAAGAGACCCAGTACTTC
CASSQRTGRNQETQYF
>many|-|TRBJ1-1|TRBV20-1
TGCAGTGCTAACTTCCCTGGGGGGAACACTGAAGCTTTCTTT
CSANFPGGNTEAFF
>many|-|TRBJ1-4|TRBV12-3/TRBV12-4
TGTGCCAGCAGTCCGACAGGATCAACTAATGAAAAACTGTTTTTT
CASSPTGSTNEKLFF
>few|TRBD2|TRBJ2-7|TRBV18
TGTGCCAGCTCACCGGTAGCGGGAGGGCCTCTCGAGCAGTACTTC
CASSPVAGGPLEQYF
>-|-|TRBJ1-1|TRBV18
TGTGCCAGCTCGTCAACAGGACCCCGTAACACTGAAGCTTTCTTT
CASSSTGPRNTEAFF
>many|TRBD1|TRBJ1-2|TRBV5-1
TGCGCCAGCAGCTTGGATGAGGGGGCAGGGTATGGCTACACCTTC
CASSLDEGAGYGYTF
>many|-|TRBJ1-5|TRBV30
TGTGCCTGGAGTGTTACCAGGAGAGGTAATCAGCCCCAGCATTTT
CAWSVTRRGNQPQHF
>-|-|TRBJ2-1|TRBV29-1
TGCAGCGTTGAAGAAAAAACGGTGTACAATGAGCAGTTCTTC
CSVEEKTVYNEQFF
>-|-|TRBJ2-7|TRBV20-1
TGCAGTGCTAGAGACTCTCGCGAGCAGTACTTC
CSARDSREQYF
>many|-|TRBJ2-5|TRBV12-3/TRBV12-4
TGTGCCAGCACCTTCTCTACGGAGACCCAGTACTTC
CASTFSTETQYF
>-|-|TRBJ2-6|TRBV11-1
TGTGCCAGTTGCCCCAGCTCTGGGGCCAACGTCCTGACTTTC
CASCPSSGANVLTF
>many|TRBD1|TRBJ1-5|TRBV15
TGTGCCACCAGCAGAGATGGGACAGTTGTTAGCAATCAGCCCCAGCATTTT
CATSRDGTVVSNQPQHF
>many|-|TRBJ1-1|TRBV5-1
TGCGCCAGCAGCTCTCCTTTAGGGACGGTGAACACTGAAGCTTTCTTT
CASSSPLGTVNTEAFF
>many|TRBD2|TRBJ2-1|TRBV29-1
TGCAGCGTTGAAGGGACGGGGGGGCAGTTCTTC
CSVEGTGGQFF
>many|TRBD2|TRBJ2-7|TRBV5-1
TGCGCCAGCAGCTTGATAGCGGGAGGGCCTAATGAGCAGTACTTC
CASSLIAGGPNEQYF
>-|-|TRBJ2-1|TRBV6-5
TGTGCCAGCAGGCGTGACAGGTACTGGGGTGAGCAGTTCTTC
CASRRDRYWGEQFF
>many|-|TRBJ2-5|TRBV12-3/TRBV12-4
TGTGCCAGCAGCCGAAGCGGTCTCCAAGAGACCCAGTACTTC
CASSRSGLQETQYF